This is a list of T cell receptor beta chains from one sample in a study of blood T cells in healthy people across ages. TCRdb analysed the 5' RACE reads with MiXCR anew, one entry per CDR3 protein. This repertoire shows about 1.8 million distinct CDR3 sequences, less than 50% found once; its top ten account for approximately 2.1%. The sequenced material came from blood. The receptor set was obtained from a woman aged 40 to 50 in good health. Both conserved end residues are part of each CDR3. D genes are given only for firm matches. Rows give clone size only sometimes, using once, few, many, or a class for an expanded clone.

v_gene	d_gene	abundance	j_gene	CDR3aa	CDR3nt
TRBV29-1	-	-	TRBJ2-3	CGVERRGANTQYF	TGCGGCGTTGAAAGGAGGGGCGCTAATACGCAGTATTTT
TRBV20-1	-	many	TRBJ2-7	CSASLGSNSYEQYF	TGCAGTGCTAGTCTCGGGTCTAATTCCTACGAGCAGTACTTC
TRBV24-1	TRBD1	-	TRBJ2-3	CATSFGNRGRGDTQYF	TGTGCCACCAGTTTCGGAAACAGGGGGCGCGGAGATACGCAGTATTTT
TRBV29-1	-	-	TRBJ1-4	CSVGGGGGEKLFF	TGCAGCGTTGGAGGGGGTGGTGGTGAAAAACTGTTTTTT
TRBV15	TRBD2	few	TRBJ2-1	CATKLAGGEYNEQFF	TGTGCCACCAAACTAGCGGGGGGGGAATACAATGAGCAGTTCTTC
TRBV29-1	TRBD1	-	TRBJ2-6	CSVPGTGDRSGANVLTF	TGCAGCGTTCCCGGGACAGGGGACCGCTCTGGGGCCAACGTCCTGACTTTC
TRBV6-1	TRBD1	-	TRBJ1-2	CASSELGRQGAIGYTF	TGTGCCAGCAGTGAACTCGGGCGTCAGGGGGCGATTGGCTACACCTTC
TRBV20-1	TRBD2	-	TRBJ2-1	CSANPSRTSSYNEQFF	TGCAGTGCTAACCCTTCCCGGACTAGCTCCTACAATGAGCAGTTCTTC
TRBV28	TRBD1	-	TRBJ1-4	CASREGTANEKLFF	TGTGCCAGCAGGGAAGGGACAGCGAATGAAAAACTGTTTTTT
TRBV5-1	-	-	TRBJ2-5	CASSVEPVETQYF	TGCGCCAGCAGCGTGGAACCCGTGGAGACCCAGTACTTC
TRBV20-1	TRBD1	-	TRBJ2-3	CSARAPGQVSSADTQYF	TGCAGTGCTAGGGCCCCGGGACAGGTTAGCTCTGCAGATACGCAGTATTTT
TRBV12-3/TRBV12-4	-	-	TRBJ1-6	CASSFSTGLNSPLHF	TGTGCCAGCAGTTTCTCGACAGGACTAAATTCACCCCTCCACTTT
TRBV7-2	-	-	TRBJ2-7	CASRLKGLGSTYEQYF	TGTGCCAGCAGATTAAAGGGACTGGGCAGTACCTACGAGCAGTACTTC
TRBV12-3/TRBV12-4	TRBD2	-	TRBJ2-1	CASRPGTSGVNEQFF	TGTGCCAGCAGGCCCGGTACTAGCGGAGTCAATGAGCAGTTCTTC
TRBV12-3/TRBV12-4	-	-	TRBJ1-2	CASSLEGWGGYTF	TGTGCCAGCAGTTTAGAGGGCTGGGGTGGCTACACCTTC
TRBV11-2	TRBD1	few	TRBJ1-2	CPSRSWDRANYGYTF	TGTCCCAGCCGTTCCTGGGACAGAGCTAACTATGGCTACACCTTC
TRBV24-1	-	few	TRBJ1-2	CATSDEGAIYGYTF	TGTGCCACCAGTGATGAGGGAGCAATCTATGGCTACACTTTC
TRBV10-2	-	-	TRBJ1-2	CASKRDEYGYTF	TGCGCCAGCAAAAGGGATGAGTATGGCTACACCTTC
TRBV5-1	-	few	TRBJ2-6	CASSLVKAGANVLTF	TGCGCCAGCAGCTTGGTAAAGGCTGGGGCCAACGTCCTGACTTTC
TRBV7-8	-	-	TRBJ2-5	CASSLQWAADQETQYF	TGTGCCAGCAGCTTACAGTGGGCGGCAGACCAAGAGACCCAGTACTTC
TRBV27	-	-	TRBJ2-1	CASSLSLRGVREQFF	TGTGCCAGCAGTTTATCGTTGCGGGGTGTCAGGGAGCAGTTCTTC
TRBV29-1	-	few	TRBJ1-5	CSVGGGDQPQHF	TGCAGCGTTGGGGGGGGGGATCAGCCCCAGCATTTT
TRBV15	-	once	TRBJ1-5	CATSRDRDQPQHF	TGTGCCACCAGCAGAGATCGAGATCAGCCCCAGCATTTT
TRBV12-3/TRBV12-4	-	few	TRBJ2-5	CASRPRGLQETQYF	TGTGCCAGCAGGCCCCGGGGGCTCCAAGAGACCCAGTACTTC
TRBV10-1	TRBD2	-	TRBJ2-1	CASSESTGGGGNEQFF	TGCGCCAGCAGTGAGTCGACGGGCGGGGGGGGGAATGAGCAGTTCTTC
TRBV12-3/TRBV12-4	TRBD1	-	TRBJ2-3	CASSFPGTGESSTDTQYF	TGTGCCAGCAGTTTTCCCGGGACAGGGGAGAGTAGCACAGATACGCAGTATTTT
TRBV5-6	-	-	TRBJ2-1	CASSRGWDEQFF	TGTGCCAGCAGCCGGGGGTGGGATGAGCAGTTCTTC
TRBV7-2	TRBD1	few	TRBJ2-7	CASSLDRTGDSSYEQYF	TGTGCCAGCAGCTTAGACCGGACAGGGGATAGCTCCTACGAGCAGTACTTC
TRBV12-3/TRBV12-4	-	-	TRBJ2-7	CASSLRAASYEQYF	TGTGCCAGCAGTCTCCGGGCAGCCTCCTACGAGCAGTACTTC
TRBV4-2	-	-	TRBJ2-7	CASSQDLGGNYERYF	TGTGCCAGCAGCCAAGATCTCGGGGGAAACTACGAGCGGTACTTC
TRBV10-3	TRBD2	-	TRBJ2-5	CAISESKGVGLATGETQYF	TGTGCCATCAGTGAGTCGAAGGGGGTGGGACTAGCGACAGGTGAGACCCAGTACTTC
TRBV6-6	TRBD1	-	TRBJ2-3	CASSFGQGNTDTQYF	TGTGCCAGCAGTTTCGGACAGGGAAACACAGATACGCAGTATTTT
TRBV12-3/TRBV12-4	-	-	TRBJ2-1	CAGIKAGSSYNEQFF	TGTGCCGGCATAAAGGCGGGATCCTCCTACAATGAGCAGTTCTTC
TRBV29-1	-	few	TRBJ1-2	CSVLALYGYTF	TGCAGCGTTTTAGCCCTCTATGGCTACACCTTC
TRBV29-1	-	once	TRBJ1-2	CSVGTRGGRNGYTF	TGCAGCGTTGGGACCCGAGGGGGGAGGAATGGCTACACCTTC
TRBV7-2	TRBD2	-	TRBJ2-2	CASRPSLADNTGELFF	TGTGCCAGCAGACCCTCGCTAGCGGATAACACCGGGGAGCTGTTTTTT
TRBV6-2/TRBV6-3	TRBD2	-	TRBJ2-1	CASSGRGGYYNEQFF	TGTGCCAGCAGTGGGCGGGGGGGATATTACAATGAGCAGTTCTTC
TRBV6-1	TRBD2	-	TRBJ2-3	CASTSSGLAGAQDTQYF	TGTGCCAGCACCTCTTCGGGACTAGCGGGTGCTCAAGATACGCAGTATTTT
TRBV7-2	-	few	TRBJ2-1	CASSLRGGGSVRNEQFF	TGTGCCAGCAGCTTAAGGGGAGGGGGCTCCGTTCGGAATGAGCAGTTCTTC
TRBV5-1	-	few	TRBJ2-7	CASSPGAPYEQYF	TGCGCCAGCAGCCCGGGGGCCCCCTACGAGCAGTACTTC
TRBV20-1	-	-	TRBJ2-1	CSASPGNEQFF	TGCAGTGCTTCTCCGGGGAATGAGCAGTTCTTC
TRBV28	TRBD1	-	TRBJ1-2	CASSRPGTGWHGYTF	TGTGCCAGCAGTCGTCCCGGGACAGGGTGGCATGGCTACACCTTC
TRBV7-2	-	-	TRBJ2-6	CASSSQASGANVLTF	TGTGCCAGCAGTTCACAGGCGTCTGGGGCCAACGTCCTGACTTTC
TRBV20-1	-	-	TRBJ2-5	CSTRDRRGQETQYF	TGCAGTACTAGAGATCGTCGGGGTCAAGAGACCCAGTACTTC
TRBV7-9	TRBD1	-	TRBJ1-2	CASSSPVDDRGPLYGYTF	TGTGCCAGCAGCTCTCCGGTGGACGACAGGGGCCCGCTCTATGGCTACACCTTC